The 9 T cell receptor beta chains in this list originate from one sample, sequenced in a study of T cells in Graves' hyperthyroidism and ophthalmopathy. Amplification targeted TCR beta CDR3 regions from RNA transcripts. The study used the HTBI primer set for a first-round RT-PCR of the TCR CDR3. From the multiplex PCR reads, TCRdb called clonotypes with MiXCR, one entry per CDR3 protein. The table lists 50,000 to 60,000 distinct CDR3 sequences, 48% of them singletons. The specimen was blood. Source of these receptors: a woman in her fifties or sixties with Graves' ophthalmopathy.

The table lists this clonotype with many counts. This chain links TRBV7-9 with TRBJ2-1; 7 nucleotides align to TRBD2. V shed 1 base, J shed 3 bases, and the junction held 3 bases outside the gene matches. The length of the CDR3 is 15 residues. The germline CDR1 and CDR2 sequences are SEHNR and FQNEAQ (reference sequence). The CDR3 region is CASSLGEGVYNEQFF. The CDR3 DNA follows: TGTGCCAGCAGCTTAGGGGAGGGCGTCTACAATGAGCAGTTCTTC.

This rearrangement joins TRBV9 to TRBJ1-6; D remains unclear. CDR1 is SGDLS and CDR2 is YYNGEE in the germline V gene. Deletions cut 0 bases from V and 1 base from J, with 14 bases between. The CDR3 sequence is 18 residues long. The CDR3 DNA sequence: TGTGCCAGCAGCGTAGGAGCTGCAGGCGGGTCCTATAATTCACCCCTCCACTTT. Its protein is CASSVGAAGGSYNSPLHF. Full variable domain (remainder filled in from reference TRBV9 and TRBJ1-6): DSGVTQTPKHLITATGQRVTLRCSPRSGDLSVYWYQQSLDQGLQFLIQYYNGEERAKGNILERFSAQQFPDLHSELNLSSLELGDSALYFCASSVGAAGGSYNSPLHFGNGTRLTVT.

Points on this clonotype: At one of its ends the junction is not consistent with the germline gene, which may arise from a read error. In nucleotides, the CDR3 is TGTGCCAGCAGCCCAGGGGGTACCCCTTTCTTC. Protein sequence: CASSPGGTPFF. This chain joins TRBV7-8 and TRBJ1-4; TRBD1 matches at 7 bases. The CDR3 totals 11 residues. The germline V gene has CDR1 SGHVS and CDR2 FQNEAQ.

The V gene is TRBV3-1, the J gene TRBJ2-1; either TRBD1 or TRBD2 may supply D (5 bases each). Germline loops: CDR1 LGHDT, CDR2 YNNKEL (reference sequence). The length of the CDR3 is 15 residues. Trimming took off 3 bases at V and 2 bases at J, with 11 bases between the two ends. In nucleotides, the CDR3 is TGTGCCAGCAGCCATACCGGGACGACCTACAATGAGCAGTTCTTC. Protein: CASSHTGTTYNEQFF.

V gene TRBV20-1 combines with J gene TRBJ2-7; the D is unclear. Germline CDR1 and CDR2: DFQATT and SNEGSKA (reference sequence). There are 14 residues in the CDR3. V lost 3 bases to trimming and J lost 6 bases, with 18 bases between them. CDR3 protein: CSARPGPGFVEQYF. The CDR3 nucleotides are TGCAGTGCTAGGCCCGGGCCAGGATTCGTCGAGCAGTACTTC.

At least ten counts were recorded for this clonotype. The chain employs TRBV11-2 and TRBJ2-7; D is perhaps TRBD1 or TRBD2 (5 bases each). The length of the CDR3 is 16 residues. V gave up 2 bases and J gave up 2 bases, with 16 bases separating them. Germline CDR1 is SGHAT and CDR2 is FQNNGV. CDR3 nucleotides: TGTGCCAGCAGCTTAAACCGGGACCCCGGTGCCTACGAGCAGTACTTC. It specifies CASSLNRDPGAYEQYF.

In its sample, this clonotype was seen many times. The chain uses TRBV5-5 and TRBJ2-5, with 7 bases fitting TRBD1. The V gene end was trimmed by 2 bases and the J gene end by 1 base; junction bases not matched to a gene: 2. The CDR3 has 14 residues. Germline assignment: CDR1 SGHKS and CDR2 YYEKEE (reference sequence). CDR3 DNA sequence: TGTGCCAGCAGCTTCGACAGGGCCCAAGAGACCCAGTACTTC. This encodes CASSFDRAQETQYF. The variable domain in full, completed from reference TRBV5-5 and TRBJ2-5, reads DAGVTQSPTHLIKTRGQQVTLRCSPISGHKSVSWYQQVLGQGPQFIFQYYEKEERGRGNFPDRFSARQFPNYSSELNVNALLLGDSALYLCASSFDRAQETQYFGPGTRLLVL.

The V and J genes are TRBV20-1 and TRBJ2-3; maybe TRBD2 (5 bases). The CDR3 loop spans 15 amino acids. Germline loops: CDR1 DFQATT, CDR2 SNEGSKA (reference sequence). CDR3 loop: CSGIKSRKGTDTQYF. CDR3 bases: TGCAGCGGGATAAAAAGCAGGAAAGGCACAGATACGCAGTATTTT.

This clonotype has ten or more counts. J is TRBJ2-7 and V is TRBV2; possibly TRBD2 for D (5 bases). Looked up from germline, CDR1 is SNHLY and CDR2 is FYNNEI. CDR3 length: 15 amino acids. The V end lost 3 bases, the J end lost 2 bases, and 14 bases lay between the germline ends. The DNA of the CDR3 is TGTGCCAGCAGTGAGGGGAGATGGGTCCCCTACGAGCAGTACTTC. Amino acid sequence: CASSEGRWVPYEQYF.